These T cell receptor beta chains were read from a single sample in a study of cytomegalovirus exposure and HLA in healthy donors. Measured with immunoSEQ multiplex PCR; TCRdb has only the in-frame clones, and not every one. The sample carries about 72,000 clones, 60% to 75% recorded once. Sample: PBMCs. Receptor source: a man aged 35 to 55 in good health and CMV-seropositive. Each CDR3 is given with its conserved first and last residue. The order of the fields is CDR3 protein, CDR3 DNA, J gene, D gene, clone size, V gene. The D gene is left open where the match is weak. Part of the rows lack a size; the others show once, few, many or a class for expanded clones.

CDR3: CAWSVRQGVREQYF
DNA: TGTGCCTGGAGTGTACGTCAGGGGGTACGGGAGCAGTACTTC
J: TRBJ2-7
D: TRBD1
size: few
V: TRBV30

CDR3: CASSQGTDLFFGVYEQYF
DNA: TGTGCCAGCAGCCAAGGGACTGATTTATTTTTTGGAGTCTACGAGCAGTACTTC
J: TRBJ2-7
D: .
size: .
V: TRBV14

CDR3: CASSPEGFADSYNEQFF
DNA: TGTGCCAGCAGCCCAGAGGGTTTTGCGGACTCCTACAATGAGCAGTTCTTC
J: TRBJ2-1
D: .
size: few
V: TRBV11-3

CDR3: CASSIISTAQPQHF
DNA: TGTGCCAGTAGTATCATATCGACAGCTCAGCCCCAGCATTTT
J: TRBJ1-5
D: .
size: once
V: TRBV19

CDR3: CASSLSGRQETQYF
DNA: TGTGCCAGCAGCCTCAGCGGGCGCCAAGAGACCCAGTACTTC
J: TRBJ2-5
D: .
size: .
V: TRBV5-5

CDR3: CASSDRVSYNEQFF
DNA: TGTGCCAGCAGTGACAGGGTATCCTACAATGAGCAGTTCTTC
J: TRBJ2-1
D: .
size: .
V: TRBV2

CDR3: CASSFTGTYGYTF
DNA: TGTGCCAGCAGTTTCACAGGGACCTATGGCTACACCTTC
J: TRBJ1-2
D: .
size: few
V: TRBV6-5

CDR3: CASSSYDNSYEQYF
DNA: TGTGCCAGCAGCTCCTACGACAACTCCTACGAGCAGTACTTC
J: TRBJ2-7
D: .
size: .
V: TRBV5-6

CDR3: CASRDRENQPQHF
DNA: TGTGCCAGCAGGGACAGGGAAAATCAGCCCCAGCATTTT
J: TRBJ1-5
D: TRBD1
size: .
V: TRBV2

CDR3: CASSSIGVSGNTIYF
DNA: TGTGCCAGCAGTTCGATCGGGGTTTCTGGAAACACCATATATTTT
J: TRBJ1-3
D: .
size: .
V: TRBV28

CDR3: CAWRRAEGGNTIYF
DNA: TGTGCCTGGAGGAGGGCGGAGGGAGGAAACACCATATATTTT
J: TRBJ1-3
D: .
size: .
V: TRBV30

CDR3: CASSQTGSYNSPLHF
DNA: TGTGCCAGCAGCCAGACAGGGTCCTATAATTCCCCCCTCCACTTT
J: TRBJ1-6
D: TRBD1
size: .
V: TRBV2

CDR3: CASSLTRGTNYGYTF
DNA: TGCGCCAGCAGCTTGACCAGGGGGACTAACTATGGCTACACCTTC
J: TRBJ1-2
D: TRBD1
size: .
V: TRBV5-1

CDR3: CASSPGQGGNEQFF
DNA: TGCGCCAGCAGCCCGGGACAGGGCGGCAATGAGCAGTTCTTC
J: TRBJ2-1
D: TRBD1
size: .
V: TRBV4-1

CDR3: CASSLAKLTDTQYF
DNA: TGTGCCAGCAGCTTAGCTAAGCTCACAGATACGCAGTATTTT
J: TRBJ2-3
D: .
size: .
V: TRBV7-9

CDR3: CASSKSLGEGPHDEQYF
DNA: TGTGCCAGCAGCAAGTCCTTAGGGGAGGGGCCACACGACGAGCAGTACTTC
J: TRBJ2-7
D: .
size: .
V: TRBV21-1

CDR3: CASSLRDRQETQYF
DNA: TGTGCCAGCAGCCTCCGGGACAGGCAAGAGACCCAGTACTTC
J: TRBJ2-5
D: TRBD1
size: .
V: TRBV7-6

CDR3: CASSSRGTGRPGELFF
DNA: TGTGCCAGCAGTTCACGAGGGACAGGGCGGCCCGGGGAGCTGTTTTTT
J: TRBJ2-2
D: TRBD1
size: .
V: TRBV28

CDR3: CASSLLKGDSYEQYF
DNA: TGTGCCAGCAGCTTACTCAAGGGAGATTCCTACGAGCAGTACTTC
J: TRBJ2-7
D: .
size: .
V: TRBV7-9

CDR3: CASSREGAGSYEQYF
DNA: TGTGCCAGCAGTCGAGAGGGGGCCGGGTCCTACGAGCAGTACTTC
J: TRBJ2-7
D: TRBD1
size: .
V: TRBV5-4

CDR3: CASSRQLAGDLTGELFF
DNA: TGTGCCAGCAGCCGTCAACTAGCGGGGGACCTAACCGGGGAGCTGTTTTTT
J: TRBJ2-2
D: TRBD2
size: once
V: TRBV4-2

CDR3: CSATQDQPQHF
DNA: TGCAGTGCTACCCAGGATCAGCCCCAGCATTTT
J: TRBJ1-5
D: .
size: .
V: TRBV20-1

CDR3: CASSERGYYGYTF
DNA: TGTGCCAGCAGTGAACGAGGATACTATGGCTACACCTTC
J: TRBJ1-2
D: .
size: .
V: TRBV2

CDR3: CASSLERVSIAEAFF
DNA: TGTGCCAGCAGCTTAGAGCGGGTTTCGATAGCTGAAGCTTTCTTT
J: TRBJ1-1
D: .
size: .
V: TRBV7-8

CDR3: CASSLPGEGSTQYF
DNA: TGTGCCAGCAGTTTACCGGGAGAGGGCAGTACGCAGTATTTT
J: TRBJ2-3
D: .
size: .
V: TRBV28

CDR3: CASSGGQHTNTIYF
DNA: TGTGCCAGTAGTGGCGGGCAACATACAAACACCATATATTTT
J: TRBJ1-3
D: .
size: .
V: TRBV19